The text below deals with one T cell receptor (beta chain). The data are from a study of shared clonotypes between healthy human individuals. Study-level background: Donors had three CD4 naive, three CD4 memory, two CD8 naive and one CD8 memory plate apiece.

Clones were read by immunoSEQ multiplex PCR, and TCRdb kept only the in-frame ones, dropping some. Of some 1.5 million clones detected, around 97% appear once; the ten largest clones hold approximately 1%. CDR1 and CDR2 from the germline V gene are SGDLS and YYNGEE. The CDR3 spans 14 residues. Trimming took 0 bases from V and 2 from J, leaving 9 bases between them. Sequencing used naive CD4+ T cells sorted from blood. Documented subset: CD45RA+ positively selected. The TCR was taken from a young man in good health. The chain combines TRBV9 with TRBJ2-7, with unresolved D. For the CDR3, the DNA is TGTGCCAGCAGCGTAGGTGAGGATACCTACGAGCAGTACTTC. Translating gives CASSVGEDTYEQYF.